A selection of T cell receptor beta chains follows, all from one sample in a study of T-cell reconstitution after alpha-beta-depleted transplantation in children. Each CDR3 protein gets one entry after TCRdb re-called the PCR reads with MiXCR. The top ten clones hold roughly 40% of a sample with roughly 350,000 distinct CDR3 sequences, around 15% of them seen once. This specimen was PBMCs, mostly from graft donor cells, taken 360 days after TCRalphabeta/CD19-depleted stem cell transplant. All receptors come from a male patient under 10 years old who had a stem cell transplant for acute lymphoblastic leukemia, so the T cells may come from the graft donor. The CDR3 runs from the conserved cysteine through the conserved F or W. Each record gives: clone size, CDR3 length, V gene, D gene, J gene, CDR3 protein, CDR3 DNA. A D gene is named only where the DNA matches it firmly. Clone size is stated in some rows and not others, as once, few, many or a class when expanded.

few	13	TRBV25-1	TRBD2	TRBJ2-1	CASKAGVTNEQFF	TGTGCCAGCAAAGCGGGAGTCACCAATGAGCAGTTCTTC
few	15	TRBV20-1	TRBD2	TRBJ2-3	CSAELAGAPPDTQYF	TGCAGTGCCGAACTAGCGGGAGCCCCCCCAGATACGCAGTATTTT
-	15	TRBV29-1	TRBD2	TRBJ2-7	CSVEDLTSGRGEQYF	TGCAGCGTTGAAGACCTTACTAGCGGGAGGGGCGAGCAGTACTTC
few	15	TRBV20-1	TRBD2	TRBJ2-1	CSARDIAGVGNEQFF	TGCAGTGCTAGAGATATAGCGGGAGTTGGGAATGAGCAGTTCTTC
few	15	TRBV20-1	-	TRBJ2-4	CSARGGKGGKNIQYF	TGCAGTGCTAGAGGTGGCAAGGGTGGCAAAAACATTCAGTACTTC
-	11	TRBV11-2	-	TRBJ2-5	CASSLFETQYF	TGTGCCAGCAGCTTGTTCGAGACCCAGTACTTC
many	12	TRBV28	-	TRBJ2-5	CASSALEETQYF	TGTGCCAGCAGTGCGCTAGAAGAGACCCAGTACTTC
-	12	TRBV7-2	-	TRBJ2-1	CASSSSRNEQFF	TGTGCCAGCAGCTCTAGTAGGAATGAGCAGTTCTTC
-	16	TRBV4-1	TRBD2	TRBJ2-7	CASSQSGTRSQDEQYF	TGCGCCAGCAGCCAAAGTGGGACTAGGAGTCAGGACGAGCAGTACTTC
-	15	TRBV16	TRBD1	TRBJ1-5	CASSHTGTGDQPQHF	TGTGCCAGCAGCCACACCGGGACAGGGGATCAGCCCCAGCATTTT
few	14	TRBV3-1	-	TRBJ2-7	CASSQAWTFYEQYF	TGTGCCAGCAGCCAAGCCTGGACTTTTTACGAGCAGTACTTC
few	16	TRBV7-2	TRBD1	TRBJ1-2	CASSSRTGGADYGYTF	TGTGCCAGCAGCTCCAGGACAGGGGGCGCAGACTATGGCTACACCTTC
many	15	TRBV20-1	-	TRBJ2-1	CSASTREAPYNEQFF	TGCAGTGCTAGTACCAGGGAAGCACCATACAATGAGCAGTTCTTC
few	14	TRBV29-1	-	TRBJ1-1	CSALPVEGGTEAFF	TGCAGCGCATTACCCGTGGAAGGGGGCACTGAAGCTTTCTTT
-	9	TRBV7-2	-	TRBJ2-3	CASGYTQYF	TGTGCCAGCGGATATACGCAGTATTTT
few	11	TRBV29-1	-	TRBJ2-1	CSVEVRNEQFF	TGCAGCGTTGAAGTCCGCAATGAGCAGTTCTTC
-	12	TRBV5-1	-	TRBJ2-7	CASRGDPYEQYF	TGCGCCAGCAGGGGAGATCCCTACGAGCAGTACTTC
few	14	TRBV5-1	TRBD1	TRBJ1-2	CASSLLLDRGGYTF	TGCGCCAGCAGCCTGCTACTTGACAGGGGGGGCTACACCTTC
many	14	TRBV11-2	-	TRBJ1-1	CASSRREEATEAFF	TGTGCCAGCAGCCGCAGGGAGGAGGCAACTGAAGCTTTCTTT
few	15	TRBV2	-	TRBJ2-1	CASRTSASSYNEQFF	TGTGCCAGCAGGACCAGCGCCAGCTCCTACAATGAGCAGTTCTTC
-	18	TRBV15	TRBD2	TRBJ2-5	CATSSLSGIPLSLETQYF	TGTGCCACCAGCAGTCTAAGCGGGATACCCCTGTCTCTAGAGACCCAGTACTTC
-	14	TRBV27	TRBD2	TRBJ2-5	CASRLAGSQETQYF	TGTGCCAGCAGATTAGCGGGTTCACAAGAGACCCAGTACTTC
few	12	TRBV3-1	TRBD2	TRBJ2-3	CASSQQGTSQYF	TGTGCCAGCAGCCAGCAGGGGACTAGCCAGTATTTT
few	16	TRBV6-5	-	TRBJ2-3	CASSYSISGSTDTQYF	TGTGCCAGCAGTTACTCGATAAGCGGAAGCACAGATACGCAGTATTTT
-	18	TRBV3-1	TRBD1	TRBJ1-1	CASSQVRWSGGANTEAFF	TGTGCCAGCAGCCAAGTTCGTTGGTCAGGGGGCGCGAACACTGAAGCTTTCTTT
-	15	TRBV12-3/TRBV12-4	TRBD2	TRBJ2-7	CASSPGTSGSYEQYF	TGTGCCAGCAGTCCTGGGACTAGCGGCTCCTACGAGCAGTACTTC
-	17	TRBV15	-	TRBJ2-5	CATSRVLVVGREETQYF	TGTGCCACCAGCAGAGTACTTGTGGTAGGCAGGGAAGAGACCCAGTACTTC
-	15	TRBV12-3/TRBV12-4	-	TRBJ2-7	CASSWGTPVGNEQYF	TGTGCCAGCAGTTGGGGGACCCCCGTCGGGAACGAGCAGTACTTC
few	15	TRBV7-9	-	TRBJ2-4	CASSLGFGGRHIQYF	TGTGCCAGCAGCTTAGGGTTCGGGGGTCGGCACATTCAGTACTTC
-	12	TRBV29-1	TRBD1	TRBJ1-1	CSVGSQGARAFF	TGCAGCGTTGGGTCACAGGGGGCTCGGGCTTTCTTT
-	16	TRBV5-1	-	TRBJ2-2	CASSLGLTTNTGELFF	TGCGCCAGCAGCTTGGGACTAACCACGAACACCGGGGAGCTGTTTTTT
-	18	TRBV28	-	TRBJ2-3	CASSLWGTAGPSTDTQYF	TGTGCCAGCAGTTTATGGGGGACAGCGGGTCCAAGCACAGATACGCAGTATTTT
-	14	TRBV20-1	-	TRBJ2-7	CSARGEGGTYEQYF	TGCAGTGCTAGAGGGGAGGGGGGGACCTACGAGCAGTACTTC
few	17	TRBV21-1	-	TRBJ2-5	CASSFGQPLRVEETQYF	TGTGCCAGCTCCTTCGGACAGCCCCTAAGGGTCGAAGAGACCCAGTACTTC
many	15	TRBV7-2	-	TRBJ2-4	CASSFVQGRENIQYF	TGTGCCAGCAGCTTTGTACAGGGAAGGGAAAACATTCAGTACTTC
-	15	TRBV12-3/TRBV12-4	-	TRBJ2-1	CASSLGGHLGNEQFF	TGTGCCAGCAGTTTAGGTGGCCACCTGGGCAATGAGCAGTTCTTC
few	13	TRBV20-1	-	TRBJ2-7	CSVTPGQPYEQYF	TGCAGTGTCACTCCCGGCCAACCCTACGAGCAGTACTTC
-	17	TRBV20-1	TRBD2	TRBJ2-2	CSARGASGRAGTGELFF	TGCAGTGCTAGAGGCGCTAGCGGGAGGGCCGGCACCGGGGAGCTGTTCTTT
few	15	TRBV4-3	-	TRBJ2-5	CASSPTAGTVETQYF	TGCGCCAGCAGCCCGACTGCCGGGACTGTGGAGACCCAGTACTTC
-	15	TRBV29-1	-	TRBJ2-3	CTPVSGFSTTDTQYF	TGCACCCCGGTCTCCGGGTTCTCTACCACAGATACGCAGTATTTT